The clone carrying this T cell receptor beta chain was seen only a few times. The antigen remains undetermined. CDR1 and CDR2 from the germline V gene are KGHSH and LQKENI. Trimming took 2 bases from V and 0 from J, leaving 11 bases between them. The CDR3 runs to 17 residues. TCRdb keeps only in-frame clones here, not all; method: immunoSEQ multiplex PCR. The sample carries some 240,000 clones, over 50% recorded once. This entry is derived from a study of shared clonotypes between healthy human individuals. Study outcomes and limitations: The study generally estimated greater richness for naive than memory subsets.

Sequences were obtained from memory CD4+ T cells sorted from blood. Noted subset: CD45RA-negative fraction. This TCR was recovered from a young man in good health. The V and J genes are TRBV18 and TRBJ2-6; tentative D call: TRBD1 (6 bases). CDR3 region: CASSPRDIYSGANVLTF. The DNA of the CDR3 is TGTGCCAGCTCACCAAGGGACATCTACTCTGGGGCCAACGTCCTGACTTTC.